The rows below give T cell receptor beta chains drawn from one sample of a study of a mutant IDH1 vaccine in newly diagnosed glioma. These TCRs are of unknown antigen specificity. Sequenced by immunoSEQ multiplex PCR; TCRdb stores in-frame clones only, minus some. The sample carries 25,000 to 35,000 clones, roughly 90% recorded once. This material consisted of PBMCs, taken from a glioma patient whose treatment included an IDH1 peptide vaccine. The receptors shown here come from a man aged 40-55 years with glioma. CDR3s include the opening cysteine and the closing phenylalanine or tryptophan. The D gene is left open where the match is weak.

TRBV5-6	.	CASSLGEHSNQPQHF
TRBV10-3	TRBD2	CAISGLAGERGNEQFF
TRBV27	.	CASRGGSTTFFF
TRBV4-3	.	CASSRGSQFSTDTQYF
TRBV7-8	TRBD1	CASSWKTGPYEQYF
TRBV28	.	CASSFTGEQETQYF
TRBV27	.	CASSLSIGGGLIYGYTF
TRBV5-3	.	CARSLALGHNQPQHF
TRBV30	TRBD2	CAWSHSGGHTDTQYF
TRBV25-1	.	CASSRNGHPNTGELFF
TRBV20-1	.	CSARGAHGYTF
TRBV19	.	CASRDFGEKLFF
TRBV5-6	.	CASSVTNTGELFF
TRBV27	.	CASSHTGTLNRVYNEQFF
TRBV7-6	TRBD2	CASSLGPAGDNEQFF
TRBV5-4	.	CASSSMGTEAFF
TRBV5-5	TRBD1	CASSLEGQEVSPLHF
TRBV5-8	.	CASSLGYGPSTDTQYF
TRBV15	.	CATSRDIQSSYNEQFF
TRBV29-1	TRBD2	CSGEGSGGTEQFF